Listed here are 24 T cell receptor beta chains from one sample, sequenced in a study of CD4 T cells in relation to SARS-CoV-2 and coronaviruses. Here immunoSEQ multiplex PCR was the method, and the copy in TCRdb shows in-frame clones only, minus some. The sample contains under 20,000 clones, around four fifths of which appear only once. CD4+ T cells from unexposed donors were obtained before the COVID-19 pandemic (2011-2018). After more than eight days of culture, CD4+ T cells were isolated. Their antigens remain unidentified. Sequences were obtained from CD4+ T cells from PBMCs, cultured in vitro. These receptors were collected from a human donor in good health.

The rearrangement joins TRBV9 to TRBJ1-1; D is ambiguous. The V gene lost 0 bases and the J gene lost 0 bases, with 12 bases spanning the gap. The CDR3 is 16 residues long. Germline V gene data show CDR1 as SGDLS and CDR2 as YYNGEE. The CDR3 DNA reads TGTGCCAGCAGCGTAGTAAGAGGCTTCATGAACACTGAAGCTTTCTTT. It translates to CASSVVRGFMNTEAFF.

The J gene is TRBJ2-1, the V gene TRBV29-1; no firm D call. CDR3 length equals 11 residues. The ends were cut back, 4 bases at V and 6 bases at J, with 7 bases in the middle. In germline, CDR1 is SQVTM, CDR2 ANQGSEA. The CDR3 DNA reads as TGCAGCGTTGGCTTCACCAATGAGCAGTTCTTC. Protein sequence: CSVGFTNEQFF.

The chain has TRBV19 and TRBJ1-2; no clear D gene. Germline CDR1 is LNHDA and CDR2 is SQIVND (reference sequence). With 4 bases removed from V and 4 bases from J, the gap between germline ends came to 19 bases. This CDR3 has 16 residues. CDR3 residues: CASSTKMRAAVYGYTF. The CDR3 DNA follows: TGTGCCAGTAGTACGAAGATGAGGGCAGCAGTCTATGGCTACACCTTC.

V is TRBV5-1 and J is TRBJ2-2; TRBD1 agrees at 10 bases. The germline CDR1 and CDR2 sequences are SGHRS and YFSETQ. The CDR3 consists of 15 residues. The ends lost 3 bases at V and 5 bases at J; junction bases unmatched: 4. The CDR3, as DNA: TGCGCCAGCAGCTGGGACAGGGGAAGAACCGGGGAGCTGTTTTTT. This sequence encodes CASSWDRGRTGELFF. The full variable domain, in which reference TRBV5-1 and TRBJ2-2 provide the parts outside the CDR3, is KAGVTQTPRYLIKTRGQQVTLSCSPISGHRSVSWYQQTPGQGLQFLFEYFSETQRNKGNFPGRFSGRQFSNSRSEMNVSTLELGDSALYLCASSWDRGRTGELFFGEGSRLTVL.

The genes are TRBV5-1 and TRBJ2-3; 7 bases fit TRBD2. In germline, CDR1 is SGHRS, CDR2 YFSETQ. The CDR3 runs to 14 residues. Trimming removed 7 bases from V and 0 bases from J; junction bases left unmatched: 5. The CDR3 region is CASAASGSTDTQYF. The DNA of the CDR3 is TGCGCCAGCGCGGCTAGCGGTAGCACAGATACGCAGTATTTT.

The CDR3 sequence: CASRGQGGYNEQFF. The DNA for the CDR3 is TGCGCCAGCAGGGGACAGGGCGGCTACAATGAGCAGTTCTTC. V usage is TRBV5-1 and J usage is TRBJ2-1; 9 nucleotides match TRBD1. Germline V gene sequence: CDR1 SGHRS, CDR2 YFSETQ. This CDR3 spans 14 amino acids. Trimming took 5 bases from V and 3 from J; bases not matched to a gene: 3.

V usage is TRBV2 and J usage is TRBJ2-7; D is perhaps TRBD2 (6 bases). Trimming stripped 7 bases from V and 12 bases from J, with 19 bases between. Germline V gene sequence: CDR1 SNHLY, CDR2 FYNNEI. The CDR3 consists of 12 residues. The chain's CDR3 is CASTAGGDSRYF. CDR3 DNA sequence: TGTGCCAGCACCGCAGGTGGGGACTCCAGGTACTTC.

In this sample, this clone turned up a few times. The CDR3 sequence is CASSGGVGTVNEKLFF. The CDR3 DNA sequence: TGCGCCAGCAGCGGTGGGGTCGGCACAGTAAATGAAAAACTGTTTTTT. V and J are TRBV5-1 and TRBJ1-4; no definite D call. The CDR3 is made up of 16 amino acids. Germline values: CDR1 SGHRS, CDR2 YFSETQ. The germline V and J ends were trimmed by 4 bases and 5 bases, with 18 bases remaining between them. The full variable domain, its missing parts supplied by reference TRBV5-1 and TRBJ1-4, is KAGVTQTPRYLIKTRGQQVTLSCSPISGHRSVSWYQQTPGQGLQFLFEYFSETQRNKGNFPGRFSGRQFSNSRSEMNVSTLELGDSALYLCASSGGVGTVNEKLFFGSGTQLSVL.

V is TRBV18 and J is TRBJ2-1; possibly TRBD2 for D (6 bases). The CDR3 runs 14 residues. V lost 0 bases and J 4 bases, leaving 7 bases between the germline ends. Germline loops: CDR1 KGHSH, CDR2 LQKENI. The CDR3 here is CASSPPRGYNEQFF. The DNA of the CDR3 is TGTGCCAGCTCACCACCGCGGGGATACAATGAGCAGTTCTTC.

V and J are TRBV20-1 and TRBJ1-2; D unresolved. The CDR3 consists of 11 residues. V was cut by 1 base and J by 4 bases, with 4 bases left in between. Germline V gives CDR1 DFQATT, CDR2 SNEGSKA (reference sequence). This CDR3 reads CSARAGYGYTF. The CDR3 coding sequence is TGCAGTGCTAGAGCGGGCTATGGCTACACCTTC.

This sequence joins TRBV6-5 and TRBJ1-2; the match to TRBD1 covers 9 bases. The CDR3 has 13 amino acids. Germline V gene lookup returns CDR1 MNHEY and CDR2 SVGAGI. Trimming removed 8 bases from V and 8 bases from J; junction bases left unmatched: 9. Written as DNA, the CDR3 is TGTGCCAGCGGGCAGACAGGGGGGGAGGGCTACACCTTC. Translated: CASGQTGGEGYTF.

This clone came up once. The rearrangement joins TRBV12-3 or TRBV12-4 to TRBJ2-1; D not resolved. V shed 5 bases and J shed 6 bases, with 11 bases lying between them. The CDR3 covers 13 residues. CDR3 sequence reads: CASSPLLLNEQFF. CDR3 in DNA: TGTGCCAGCAGTCCCCTCTTACTCAATGAGCAGTTCTTC.

This clone showed up just once. This chain joins TRBV7-8 and TRBJ2-1, with 9 bases identical to TRBD2. The germline CDR1 and CDR2 sequences are SGHVS and FQNEAQ. There are 15 residues in the CDR3. V was pared by 1 base and J by 10 bases, with 8 bases of the junction left unmatched. CDR3 nucleotide sequence: TGTGCCAGCAGCTTAGACGCCCTAGCGGGGCACGAGCAGTTCTTC. Translated: CASSLDALAGHEQFF. The full variable domain, rest sourced from reference TRBV7-8 and TRBJ2-1, is GAGVSQSPRYKVAKRGQDVALRCDPISGHVSLFWYQQALGQGPEFLTYFQNEAQLDKSGLPSDRFFAERPEGSVSTLKIQRTQQEDSAVYLCASSLDALAGHEQFFGPGTRLTVL.

This chain connects TRBV3-1 (or the pseudogene TRBV3-2) to TRBJ2-1, with 9 bases that match TRBD2. Germline CDR1 and CDR2: LGHDT and YNNKEL (reference sequence). With V trimmed by 4 bases and J by 4 bases, 2 bases remained unmatched. The CDR3 covers 14 residues. CDR3 sequence reads: CASSRTSEYNEQFF. The DNA for the CDR3 is TGTGCCAGCAGCCGGACTAGCGAGTACAATGAGCAGTTCTTC.

The J gene is TRBJ2-6, the V gene TRBV6-6, with D tentatively TRBD1 (6 bases). Trimming took 7 bases from V and 6 from J, leaving 13 bases between them. The CDR3 extends over 14 amino acids. From germline, CDR1 is MNHNY and CDR2 SVGAGI (reference sequence). CDR3 nucleotides: TGTGCCAGCAATCTACAGGGTGAGGCCAACGTCCTGACTTTC. Translated: CASNLQGEANVLTF.

This sequence joins TRBV7-8 and TRBJ1-5; no firm D call. V was clipped by 3 bases and J by 4 bases, with 7 bases between them. Germline CDR1 SGHVS, CDR2 FQNEAQ. CDR3 length equals 13 residues. The CDR3 region is CASSFDVNQPQHF. The CDR3 bases are TGTGCCAGCAGCTTCGACGTGAATCAGCCCCAGCATTTT. Full variable domain (missing parts from reference TRBV7-8 and TRBJ1-5): GAGVSQSPRYKVAKRGQDVALRCDPISGHVSLFWYQQALGQGPEFLTYFQNEAQLDKSGLPSDRFFAERPEGSVSTLKIQRTQQEDSAVYLCASSFDVNQPQHFGDGTRLSIL.

This rearrangement joins TRBV19 to TRBJ2-1, with D unclear. V was pared by 8 bases and J by 5 bases, with 13 bases between. This CDR3 region has 13 residues. Per the germline V gene, CDR1 is LNHDA and CDR2 is SQIVND (reference sequence). CDR3 sequence reads: CASVGLGNNEQFF. In DNA form, the CDR3 reads TGTGCCAGTGTTGGATTGGGAAACAATGAGCAGTTCTTC.

The chain has TRBV3-1 (or the pseudogene TRBV3-2) and TRBJ2-5, with 8 bases aligning to TRBD1. Germline V gene data show CDR1 as LGHDT and CDR2 as YNNKEL (reference sequence). This CDR3 is 18 amino acids long. V was clipped by 0 bases and J by 3 bases; unmatched bases: 12. The CDR3 protein is CASSQDARRGRTEETQYF. The DNA of the CDR3 is TGTGCCAGCAGCCAAGATGCGCGCAGGGGGCGAACTGAAGAGACCCAGTACTTC.

In its sample, this clone was seen once. V is TRBV5-1 and J is TRBJ2-7, with D tentatively TRBD1 or TRBD2 (6 bases each). V gave up 9 bases and J gave up 2 bases, with 18 bases separating them. CDR3 length equals 14 residues. Germline CDR1 is SGHRS and CDR2 is YFSETQ. The CDR3 DNA reads as TGCGCCACAAGACGGGGGACAACAACCTACGAGCAGTACTTC. Translation: CATRRGTTTYEQYF.

V gene TRBV7-9 combines with J gene TRBJ2-2, with 10 nucleotides matching TRBD1. With V trimmed by 5 bases and J by 6 bases, 6 bases remained unmatched. Germline CDR1 is SEHNR and CDR2 is FQNEAQ (reference sequence). The CDR3 loop spans 15 amino acids. CDR3: CASSTPGQGSGELFF. The DNA for the CDR3 is TGTGCCAGCAGCACACCGGGACAGGGGTCCGGGGAGCTGTTTTTT.

The chain employs TRBV5-6 and TRBJ1-5, with 8 bases fitting TRBD1. The CDR3 is 14 residues long. V gave up 3 bases and J gave up 6 bases; unmatched junction bases: 5. Per germline, CDR1 SGHDT and CDR2 YYEEEE. CDR3 DNA: TGTGCCAGCAGCTCGACAGGGGTGGCTCAGCCCCAGCATTTT. As protein: CASSSTGVAQPQHF.

The rearrangement uses TRBV11-2 and TRBJ1-1; D gene ambiguous. V was trimmed by 3 bases and J by 4 bases, leaving 9 bases between them. Germline CDR1 is SGHAT and CDR2 is FQNNGV. There are 13 residues in the CDR3. The CDR3 DNA reads as TGTGCCAGCAGCTTGGTGCGGGGCACTGAAGCTTTCTTT. This gives the protein CASSLVRGTEAFF.

The V call is TRBV5-1, the J call TRBJ1-4; 7 positions agree with TRBD1. From germline, CDR1 is SGHRS and CDR2 YFSETQ. The CDR3 totals 15 residues. The V and J ends lost 3 bases and 6 bases, in that order; junction bases with no gene match: 8. The CDR3 reads CASSSGTVSYEKLFF. CDR3 DNA sequence: TGCGCCAGCAGCTCGGGGACAGTTTCGTATGAAAAACTGTTTTTT.

The V and J genes are TRBV10-3 and TRBJ1-1; 7 bases match TRBD1. This CDR3 comprises 17 residues. In germline, CDR1 is ENHRY, CDR2 SYGVKD. With 3 bases clipped from V and 2 bases from J, the junction kept 12 bases outside the gene matches. In DNA, the CDR3 is TGTGCCATCAGTGAACATGTGGGGGCAGGGGGAAACACTGAAGCTTTCTTT. Its protein product is CAISEHVGAGGNTEAFF.